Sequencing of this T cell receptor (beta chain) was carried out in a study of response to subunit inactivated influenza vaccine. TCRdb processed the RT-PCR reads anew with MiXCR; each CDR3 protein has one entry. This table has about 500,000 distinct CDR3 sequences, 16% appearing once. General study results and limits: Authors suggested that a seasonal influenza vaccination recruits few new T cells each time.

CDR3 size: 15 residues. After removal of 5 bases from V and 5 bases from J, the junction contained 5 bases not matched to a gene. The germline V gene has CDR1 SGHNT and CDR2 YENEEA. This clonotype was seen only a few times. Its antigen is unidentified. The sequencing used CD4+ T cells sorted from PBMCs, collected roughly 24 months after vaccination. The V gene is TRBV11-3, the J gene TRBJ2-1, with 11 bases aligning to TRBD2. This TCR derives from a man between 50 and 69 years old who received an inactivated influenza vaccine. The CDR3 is CASSPSSGRNNEQFF. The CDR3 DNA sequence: TGTGCCAGCAGCCCCTCTAGCGGGAGGAACAATGAGCAGTTCTTC.